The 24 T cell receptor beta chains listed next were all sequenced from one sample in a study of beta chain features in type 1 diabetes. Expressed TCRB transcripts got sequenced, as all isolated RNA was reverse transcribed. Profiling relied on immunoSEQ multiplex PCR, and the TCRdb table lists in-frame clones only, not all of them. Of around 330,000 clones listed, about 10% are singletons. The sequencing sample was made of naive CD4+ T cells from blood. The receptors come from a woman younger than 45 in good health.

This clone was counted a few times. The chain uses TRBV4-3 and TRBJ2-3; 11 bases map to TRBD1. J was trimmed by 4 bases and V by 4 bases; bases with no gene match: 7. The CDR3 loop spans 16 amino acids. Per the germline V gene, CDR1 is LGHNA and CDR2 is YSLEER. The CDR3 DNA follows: TGCGCCAGCAGCCTAGGAGGGACAGGGGGACCAGATACGCAGTATTTT. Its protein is CASSLGGTGGPDTQYF.

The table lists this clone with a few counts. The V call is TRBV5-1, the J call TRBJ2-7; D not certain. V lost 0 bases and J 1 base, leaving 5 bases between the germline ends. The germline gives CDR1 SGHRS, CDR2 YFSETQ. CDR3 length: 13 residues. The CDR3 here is CASSLVRSYEQYF. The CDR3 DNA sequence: TGCGCCAGCAGCTTGGTACGGTCCTACGAGCAGTACTTC.

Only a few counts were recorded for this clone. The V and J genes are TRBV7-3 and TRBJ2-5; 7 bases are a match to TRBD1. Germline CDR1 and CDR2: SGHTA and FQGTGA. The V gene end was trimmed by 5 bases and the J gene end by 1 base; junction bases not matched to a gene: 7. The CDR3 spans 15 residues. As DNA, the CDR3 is TGTGCCAGCAGCCAGAACCGGGACAGCCAAGAGACCCAGTACTTC. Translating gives CASSQNRDSQETQYF.

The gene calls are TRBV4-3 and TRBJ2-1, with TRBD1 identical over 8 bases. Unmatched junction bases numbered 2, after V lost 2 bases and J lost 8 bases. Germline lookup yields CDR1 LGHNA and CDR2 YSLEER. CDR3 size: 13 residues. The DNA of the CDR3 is TGCGCCAGCAGCCAACAGGGGGCCGATGAGCAGTTCTTC. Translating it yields CASSQQGADEQFF.

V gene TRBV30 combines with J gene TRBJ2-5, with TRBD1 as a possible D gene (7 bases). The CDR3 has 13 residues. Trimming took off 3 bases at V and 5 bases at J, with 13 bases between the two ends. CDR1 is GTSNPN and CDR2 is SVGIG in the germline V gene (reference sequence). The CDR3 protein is CAWRKQGRETQYF. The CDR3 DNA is TGTGCCTGGAGGAAACAGGGGAGGGAGACCCAGTACTTC.

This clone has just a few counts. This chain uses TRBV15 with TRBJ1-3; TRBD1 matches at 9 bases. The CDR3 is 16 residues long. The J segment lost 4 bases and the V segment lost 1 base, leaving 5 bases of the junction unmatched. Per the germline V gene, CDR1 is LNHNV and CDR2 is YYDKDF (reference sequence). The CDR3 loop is CATSRGLDRGGNTIYF. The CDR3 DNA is TGTGCCACCAGCAGAGGCCTGGACAGGGGCGGAAACACCATATATTTT.

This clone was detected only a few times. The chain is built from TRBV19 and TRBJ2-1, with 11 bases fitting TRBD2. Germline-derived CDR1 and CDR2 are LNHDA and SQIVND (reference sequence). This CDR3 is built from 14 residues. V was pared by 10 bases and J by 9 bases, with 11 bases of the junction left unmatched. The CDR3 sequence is CATNSGRASAEQFF. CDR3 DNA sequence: TGTGCCACCAATAGCGGGAGGGCCTCGGCTGAGCAGTTCTTC.

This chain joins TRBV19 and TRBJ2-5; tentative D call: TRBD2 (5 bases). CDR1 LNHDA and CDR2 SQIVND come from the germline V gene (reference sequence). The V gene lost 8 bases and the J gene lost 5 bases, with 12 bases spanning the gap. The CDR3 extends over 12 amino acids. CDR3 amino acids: CASSGPGETQYF. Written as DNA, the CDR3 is TGTGCCAGTTCCGGCCCGGGGGAGACCCAGTACTTC.

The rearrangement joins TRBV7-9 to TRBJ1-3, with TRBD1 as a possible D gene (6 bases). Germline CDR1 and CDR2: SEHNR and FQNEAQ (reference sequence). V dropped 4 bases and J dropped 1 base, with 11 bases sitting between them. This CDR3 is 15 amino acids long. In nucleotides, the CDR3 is TGTGCCAGCAGCTCAGCACAGGGTTCTGGAAACACCATATATTTT. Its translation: CASSSAQGSGNTIYF. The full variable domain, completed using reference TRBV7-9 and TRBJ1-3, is DTGVSQNPRHKITKRGQNVTFRCDPISEHNRLYWYRQTLGQGPEFLTYFQNEAQLEKSRLLSDRFSAERPKGSFSTLEIQRTEQGDSAMYLCASSSAQGSGNTIYFGEGSWLTVV.

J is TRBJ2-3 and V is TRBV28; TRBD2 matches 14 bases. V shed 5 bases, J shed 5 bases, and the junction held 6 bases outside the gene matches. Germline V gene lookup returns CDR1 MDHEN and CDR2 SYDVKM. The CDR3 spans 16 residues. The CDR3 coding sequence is TGTGCCAGCAGTCCAACCGGGACTAGCGGGAGAGATACGCAGTATTTT. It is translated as CASSPTGTSGRDTQYF.

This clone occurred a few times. For the CDR3, the DNA is TGTGCCAGCAGCCAAGAGTGGCCCATCAGGCCTTACAATGAGCAGTTCTTC. It specifies CASSQEWPIRPYNEQFF. The chain uses TRBV14 and TRBJ2-1; D is ambiguous. There are 17 residues in the CDR3. Trimming left V 0 bases short and J 4 bases short, with 16 bases between. Per germline, CDR1 SGHDN and CDR2 FVKESK.

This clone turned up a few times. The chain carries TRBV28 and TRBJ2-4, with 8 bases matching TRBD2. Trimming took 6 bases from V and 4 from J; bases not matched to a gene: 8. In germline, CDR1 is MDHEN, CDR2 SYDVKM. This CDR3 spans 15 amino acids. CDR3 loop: CASSPTSGGKNIQYF. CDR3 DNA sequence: TGTGCCAGCAGCCCGACCTCGGGGGGGAAAAACATTCAGTACTTC.

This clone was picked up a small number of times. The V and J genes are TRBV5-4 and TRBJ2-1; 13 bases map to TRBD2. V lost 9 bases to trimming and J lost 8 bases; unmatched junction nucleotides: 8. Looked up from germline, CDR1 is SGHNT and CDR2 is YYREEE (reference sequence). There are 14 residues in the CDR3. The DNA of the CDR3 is TGTGCCACCGAAGAGACTAGCGGGAGGTATGAGCAGTTCTTC. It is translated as CATEETSGRYEQFF.

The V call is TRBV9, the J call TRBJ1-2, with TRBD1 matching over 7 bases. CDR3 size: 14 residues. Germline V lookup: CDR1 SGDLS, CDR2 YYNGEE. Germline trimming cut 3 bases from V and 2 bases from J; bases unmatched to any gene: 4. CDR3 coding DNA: TGTGCCAGCAGCGCCCGACAGGGAAACTATGGCTACACCTTC. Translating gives CASSARQGNYGYTF.

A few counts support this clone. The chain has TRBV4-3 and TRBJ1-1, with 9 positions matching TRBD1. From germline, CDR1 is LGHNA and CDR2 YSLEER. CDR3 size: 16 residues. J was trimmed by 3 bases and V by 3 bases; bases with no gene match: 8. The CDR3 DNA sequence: TGCGCCAGCAGCCAGAGTGGACAGGGGAGGTACACTGAAGCTTTCTTT. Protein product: CASSQSGQGRYTEAFF.

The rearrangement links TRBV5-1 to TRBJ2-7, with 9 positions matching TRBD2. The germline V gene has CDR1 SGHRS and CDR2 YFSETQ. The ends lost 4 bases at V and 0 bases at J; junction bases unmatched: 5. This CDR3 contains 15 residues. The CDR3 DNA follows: TGCGCCAGCAGCCCGTCTAGCGGGGCCTCCTACGAGCAGTACTTC. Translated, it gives CASSPSSGASYEQYF.

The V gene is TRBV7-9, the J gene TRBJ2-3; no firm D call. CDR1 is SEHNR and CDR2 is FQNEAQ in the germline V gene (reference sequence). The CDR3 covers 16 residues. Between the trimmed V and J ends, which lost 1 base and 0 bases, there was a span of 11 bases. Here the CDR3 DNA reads TGTGCCAGCAGCTTAGTCTGGCAGGAAAGCACAGATACGCAGTATTTT. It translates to CASSLVWQESTDTQYF.

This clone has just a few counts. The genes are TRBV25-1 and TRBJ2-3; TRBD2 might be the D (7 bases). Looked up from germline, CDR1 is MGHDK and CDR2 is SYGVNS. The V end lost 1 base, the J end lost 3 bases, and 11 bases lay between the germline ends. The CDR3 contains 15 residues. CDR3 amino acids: CASSEFRGGTDTQYF. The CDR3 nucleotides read TGTGCCAGCAGTGAATTTAGGGGGGGGACAGATACGCAGTATTTT.

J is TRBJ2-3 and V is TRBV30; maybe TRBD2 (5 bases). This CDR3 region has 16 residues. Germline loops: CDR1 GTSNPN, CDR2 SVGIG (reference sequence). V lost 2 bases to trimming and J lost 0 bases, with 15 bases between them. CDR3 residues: CAWSQLGVVSTDTQYF. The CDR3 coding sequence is TGTGCCTGGAGTCAATTGGGAGTGGTTAGCACAGATACGCAGTATTTT. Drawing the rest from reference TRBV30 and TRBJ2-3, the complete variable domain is SQTIHQWPATLVQPVGSPLSLECTVEGTSNPNLYWYRQAAGRGLQLLFYSVGIGQISSEVPQNLSASRPQDRQFILSSKKLLLSDSGFYLCAWSQLGVVSTDTQYFGPGTRLTVL.

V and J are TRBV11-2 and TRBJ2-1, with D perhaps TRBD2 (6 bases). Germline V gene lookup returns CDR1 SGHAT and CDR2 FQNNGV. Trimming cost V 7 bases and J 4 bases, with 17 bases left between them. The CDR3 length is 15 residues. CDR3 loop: CASTRTSSVYNEQFF. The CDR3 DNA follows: TGTGCCAGCACTCGTACTAGCTCTGTTTACAATGAGCAGTTCTTC. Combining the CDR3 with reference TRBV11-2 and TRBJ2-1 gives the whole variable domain EAGVAQSPRYKIIEKRQSVAFWCNPISGHATLYWYQQILGQGPKLLIQFQNNGVVDDSQLPKDRFSAERLKGVDSTLKIQPAKLEDSAVYLCASTRTSSVYNEQFFGPGTRLTVL.

Here the CDR3 reads CASTPGQTYEQYF. The CDR3 nucleotides are TGTGCCAGTACCCCGGGACAAACCTACGAGCAGTACTTC. V gene TRBV19 combines with J gene TRBJ2-7; possible D gene TRBD1, 6 bases. The CDR3 spans 13 residues. CDR1 and CDR2 (germline): LNHDA, SQIVND (reference sequence). V was clipped by 7 bases and J by 2 bases, with 12 bases between them. The variable domain in full, completed from reference TRBV19 and TRBJ2-7, reads DGGITQSPKYLFRKEGQNVTLSCEQNLNHDAMYWYRQDPGQGLRLIYYSQIVNDFQKGDIAEGYSVSREKKESFPLTVTSAQKNPTAFYLCASTPGQTYEQYFGPGTRLTVT.

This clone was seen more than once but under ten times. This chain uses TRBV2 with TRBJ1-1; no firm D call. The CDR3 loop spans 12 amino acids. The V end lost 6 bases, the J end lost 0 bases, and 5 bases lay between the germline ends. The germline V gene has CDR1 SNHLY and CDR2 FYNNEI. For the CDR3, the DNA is TGTGCCAGCAGAGAGCTGAACACTGAAGCTTTCTTT. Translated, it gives CASRELNTEAFF.

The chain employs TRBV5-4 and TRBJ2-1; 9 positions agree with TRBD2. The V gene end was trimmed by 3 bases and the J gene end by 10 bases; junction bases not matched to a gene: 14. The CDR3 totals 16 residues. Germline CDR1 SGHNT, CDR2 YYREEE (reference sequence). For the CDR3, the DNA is TGTGCCAGCAGCTCACCCCTCGGGCTAGCGGGGCGCGAGCAGTTCTTC. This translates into CASSSPLGLAGREQFF.

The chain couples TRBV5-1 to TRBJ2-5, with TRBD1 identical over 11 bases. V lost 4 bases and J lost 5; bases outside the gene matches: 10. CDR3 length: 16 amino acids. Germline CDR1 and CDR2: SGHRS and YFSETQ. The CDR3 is CASSTGTGGGVETQYF. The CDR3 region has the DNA TGCGCCAGCAGCACCGGGACAGGGGGTGGTGTGGAGACCCAGTACTTC.